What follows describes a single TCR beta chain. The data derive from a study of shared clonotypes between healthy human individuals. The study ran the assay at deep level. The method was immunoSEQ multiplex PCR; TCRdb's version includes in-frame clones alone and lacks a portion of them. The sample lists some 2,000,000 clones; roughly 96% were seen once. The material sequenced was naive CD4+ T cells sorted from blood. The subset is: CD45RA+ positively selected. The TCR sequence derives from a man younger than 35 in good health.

Here the CDR3 DNA reads TGTGCCAGCAGCGTCCGGGACAGGGACGACTACGAGCAGTACTTC. Protein sequence: CASSVRDRDDYEQYF. The V and J genes are TRBV21-1 and TRBJ2-7; no DNA check was done on the table's D call, TRBD1. TRBV21-1 is flagged as a pseudogene. There are 15 residues in the CDR3.